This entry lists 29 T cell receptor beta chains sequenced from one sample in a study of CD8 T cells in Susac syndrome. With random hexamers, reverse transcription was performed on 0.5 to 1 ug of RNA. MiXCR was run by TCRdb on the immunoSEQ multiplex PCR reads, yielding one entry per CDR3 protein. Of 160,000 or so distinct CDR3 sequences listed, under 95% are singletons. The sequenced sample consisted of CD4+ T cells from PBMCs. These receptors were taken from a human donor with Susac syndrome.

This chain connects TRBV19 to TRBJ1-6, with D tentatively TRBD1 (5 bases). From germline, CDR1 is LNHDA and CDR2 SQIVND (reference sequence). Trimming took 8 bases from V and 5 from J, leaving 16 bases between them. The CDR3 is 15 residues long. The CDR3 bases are TGTGCCAGTCAAGGCACGGGACTCAATAATTCACCCCTCCACTTT. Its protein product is CASQGTGLNNSPLHF.

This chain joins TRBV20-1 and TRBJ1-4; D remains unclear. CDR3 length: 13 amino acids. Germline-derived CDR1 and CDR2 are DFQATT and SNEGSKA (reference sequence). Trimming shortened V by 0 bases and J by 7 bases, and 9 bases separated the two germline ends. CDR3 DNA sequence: TGCAGTGCTAGAGAGTCGGGAGGTGAAAAACTGTTTTTT. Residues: CSARESGGEKLFF.

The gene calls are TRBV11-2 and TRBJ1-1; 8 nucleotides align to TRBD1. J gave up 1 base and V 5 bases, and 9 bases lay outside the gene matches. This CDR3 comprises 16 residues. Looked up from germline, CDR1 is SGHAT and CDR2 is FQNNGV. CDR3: CASSPRQGLGNTEAFF. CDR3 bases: TGTGCCAGCAGCCCGAGACAGGGGTTGGGGAACACTGAAGCTTTCTTT.

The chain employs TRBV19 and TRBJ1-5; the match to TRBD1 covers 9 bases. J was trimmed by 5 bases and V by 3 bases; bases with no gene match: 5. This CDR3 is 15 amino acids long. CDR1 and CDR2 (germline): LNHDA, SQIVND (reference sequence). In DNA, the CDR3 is TGTGCCAGTAGTATCGGGACAGGGTGGGATCAGCCCCAGCATTTT. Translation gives CASSIGTGWDQPQHF.

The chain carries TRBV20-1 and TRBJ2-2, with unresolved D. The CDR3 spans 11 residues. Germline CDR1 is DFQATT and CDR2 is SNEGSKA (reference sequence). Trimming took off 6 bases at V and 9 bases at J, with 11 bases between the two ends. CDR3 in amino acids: CSATPSRELFF. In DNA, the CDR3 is TGCAGTGCGACCCCCAGCCGGGAGCTGTTTTTT.

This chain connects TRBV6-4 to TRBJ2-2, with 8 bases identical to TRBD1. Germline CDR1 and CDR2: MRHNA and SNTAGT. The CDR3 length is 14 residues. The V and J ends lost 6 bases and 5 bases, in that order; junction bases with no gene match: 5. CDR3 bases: TGTGCCAGCAGCGGACAGGGACCTACCGGGGAGCTGTTTTTT. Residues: CASSGQGPTGELFF.

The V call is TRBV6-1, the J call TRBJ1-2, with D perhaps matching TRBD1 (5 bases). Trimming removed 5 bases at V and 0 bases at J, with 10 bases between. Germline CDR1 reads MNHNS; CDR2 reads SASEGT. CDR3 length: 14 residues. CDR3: CASSRQSTNYGYTF. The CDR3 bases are TGTGCCAGCAGTCGACAGAGCACTAACTATGGCTACACCTTC.

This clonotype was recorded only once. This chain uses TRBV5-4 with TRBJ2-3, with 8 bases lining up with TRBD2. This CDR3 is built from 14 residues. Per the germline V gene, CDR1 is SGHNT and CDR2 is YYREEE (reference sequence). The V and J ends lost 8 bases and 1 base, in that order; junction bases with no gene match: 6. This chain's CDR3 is CASTGGAGTDTQYF. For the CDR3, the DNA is TGTGCCAGTACCGGGGGGGCAGGCACAGATACGCAGTATTTT.

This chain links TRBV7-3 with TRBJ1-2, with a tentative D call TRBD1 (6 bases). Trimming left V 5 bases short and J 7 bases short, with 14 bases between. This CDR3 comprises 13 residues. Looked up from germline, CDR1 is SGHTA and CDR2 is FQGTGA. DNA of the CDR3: TGTGCCAGCAGCCCCTCAGGGGTTGGTGGCTACACCTTC. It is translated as CASSPSGVGGYTF.

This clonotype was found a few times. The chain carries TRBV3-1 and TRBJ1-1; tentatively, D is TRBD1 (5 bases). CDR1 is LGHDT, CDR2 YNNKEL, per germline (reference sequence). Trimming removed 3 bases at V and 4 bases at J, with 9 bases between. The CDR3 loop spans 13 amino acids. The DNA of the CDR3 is TGTGCCAGCAGCCATGGTGGGGGCACTGAAGCTTTCTTT. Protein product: CASSHGGGTEAFF.

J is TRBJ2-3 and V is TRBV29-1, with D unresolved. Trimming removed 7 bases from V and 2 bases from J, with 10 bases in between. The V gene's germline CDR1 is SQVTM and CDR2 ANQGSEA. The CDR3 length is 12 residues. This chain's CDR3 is CSARLHTDTQYF. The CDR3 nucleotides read TGCAGCGCCAGGTTGCACACAGATACGCAGTATTTT.

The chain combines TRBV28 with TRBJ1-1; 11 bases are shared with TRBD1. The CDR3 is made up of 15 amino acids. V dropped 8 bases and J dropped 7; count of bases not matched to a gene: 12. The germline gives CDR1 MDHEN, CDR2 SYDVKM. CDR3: CASFSGTGGTSEAFF. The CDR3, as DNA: TGTGCCAGCTTCAGCGGGACAGGGGGAACGAGTGAAGCTTTCTTT.

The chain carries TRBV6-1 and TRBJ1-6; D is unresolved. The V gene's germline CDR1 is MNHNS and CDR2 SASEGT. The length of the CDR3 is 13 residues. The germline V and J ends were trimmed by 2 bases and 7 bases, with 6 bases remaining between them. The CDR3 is CASSEYENSPLHF. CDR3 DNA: TGTGCCAGCAGTGAATACGAGAATTCACCCCTCCACTTT.

CDR3 protein: CASSLVSANEQFF. CDR3 sequence (DNA): TGTGCCAGCAGCTTAGTTTCGGCCAATGAGCAGTTCTTC. V and J are TRBV7-2 and TRBJ2-1; D is uncertain. The V end was cut by 1 base, the J end by 6 bases, with 7 bases between. The CDR3 is 13 residues long. CDR1 is SGHTA and CDR2 is FQGNSA in the germline V gene.

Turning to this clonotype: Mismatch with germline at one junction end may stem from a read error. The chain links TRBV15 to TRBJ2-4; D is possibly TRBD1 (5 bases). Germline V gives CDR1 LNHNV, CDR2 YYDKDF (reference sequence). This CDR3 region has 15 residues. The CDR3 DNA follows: TGTGCCACCAACAGAGATGGGGCAGGGAAGGACATTCAGTACTTC. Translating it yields CATNRDGAGKDIQYF.

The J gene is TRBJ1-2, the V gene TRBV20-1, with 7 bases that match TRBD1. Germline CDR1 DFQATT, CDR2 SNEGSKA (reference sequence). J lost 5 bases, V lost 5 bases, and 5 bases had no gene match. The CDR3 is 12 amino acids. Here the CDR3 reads CSADSGGYGYTF. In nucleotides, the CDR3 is TGCAGTGCTGATTCAGGGGGGTATGGCTACACCTTC.

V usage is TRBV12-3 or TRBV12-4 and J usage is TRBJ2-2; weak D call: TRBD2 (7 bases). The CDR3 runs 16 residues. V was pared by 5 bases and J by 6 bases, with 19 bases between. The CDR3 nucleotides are TGTGCCAGCAGTCCCCAAGGGGGGGTCGGGGCCGGGGAGCTGTTTTTT. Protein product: CASSPQGGVGAGELFF.

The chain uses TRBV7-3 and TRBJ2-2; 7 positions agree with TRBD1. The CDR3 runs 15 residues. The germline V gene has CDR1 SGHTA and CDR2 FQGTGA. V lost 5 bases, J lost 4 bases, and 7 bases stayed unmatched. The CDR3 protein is CASSPRDSLTGELFF. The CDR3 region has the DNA TGTGCCAGCAGCCCCCGGGACAGCCTCACCGGGGAGCTGTTTTTT.

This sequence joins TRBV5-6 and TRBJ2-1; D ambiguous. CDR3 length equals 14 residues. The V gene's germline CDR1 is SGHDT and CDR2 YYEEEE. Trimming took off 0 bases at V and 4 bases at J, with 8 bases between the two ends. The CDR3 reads CASSLAGQYNEQFF. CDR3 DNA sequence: TGTGCCAGCAGCTTGGCCGGGCAGTACAATGAGCAGTTCTTC.

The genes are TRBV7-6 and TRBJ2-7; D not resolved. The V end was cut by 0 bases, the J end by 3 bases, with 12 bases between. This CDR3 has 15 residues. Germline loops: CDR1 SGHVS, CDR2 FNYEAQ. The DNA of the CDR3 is TGTGCCAGCAGCTTAGCGGATGGGCACCTCTACGAGCAGTACTTC. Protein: CASSLADGHLYEQYF.

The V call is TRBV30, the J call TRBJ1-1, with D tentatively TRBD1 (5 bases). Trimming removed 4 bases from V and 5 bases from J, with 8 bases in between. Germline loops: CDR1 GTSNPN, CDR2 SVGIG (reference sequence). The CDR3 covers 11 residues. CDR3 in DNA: TGTGCCTGGACTGGGGCTACTGAAGCTTTCTTT. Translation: CAWTGATEAFF.

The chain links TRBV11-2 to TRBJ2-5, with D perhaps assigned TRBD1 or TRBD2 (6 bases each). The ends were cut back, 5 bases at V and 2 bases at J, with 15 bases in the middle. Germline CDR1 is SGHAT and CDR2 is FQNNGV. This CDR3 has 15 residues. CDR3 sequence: CASSLRGGNQETQYF. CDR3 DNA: TGTGCCAGCAGCCTCCGAGGGGGGAATCAAGAGACCCAGTACTTC.

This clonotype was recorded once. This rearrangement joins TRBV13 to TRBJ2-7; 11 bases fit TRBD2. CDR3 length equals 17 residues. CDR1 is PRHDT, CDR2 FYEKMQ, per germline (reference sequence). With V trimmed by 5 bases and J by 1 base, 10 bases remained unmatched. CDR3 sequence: CASSPTSGGPRSYEQYF. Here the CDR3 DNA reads TGTGCCAGCAGCCCTACTAGCGGGGGCCCGCGTTCCTACGAGCAGTACTTC.

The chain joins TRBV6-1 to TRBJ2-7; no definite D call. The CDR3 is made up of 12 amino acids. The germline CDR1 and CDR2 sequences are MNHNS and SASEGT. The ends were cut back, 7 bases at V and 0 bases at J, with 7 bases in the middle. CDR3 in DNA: TGTGCCAGCAAAAGCAGCTCCTACGAGCAGTACTTC. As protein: CASKSSSYEQYF.

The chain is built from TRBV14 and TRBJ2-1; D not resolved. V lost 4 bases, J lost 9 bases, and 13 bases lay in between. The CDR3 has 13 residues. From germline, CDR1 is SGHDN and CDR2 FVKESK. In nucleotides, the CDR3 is TGTGCCAGCAGCCCCCGCCTTGTGGGTGAGCAGTTCTTC. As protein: CASSPRLVGEQFF.

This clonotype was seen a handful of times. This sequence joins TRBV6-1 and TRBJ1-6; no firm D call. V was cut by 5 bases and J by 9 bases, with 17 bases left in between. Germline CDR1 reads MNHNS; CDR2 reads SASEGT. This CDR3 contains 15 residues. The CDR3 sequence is CASSPEGSGFSPLHF. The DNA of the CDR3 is TGTGCCAGCAGTCCCGAGGGCAGTGGGTTTTCACCCCTCCACTTT.

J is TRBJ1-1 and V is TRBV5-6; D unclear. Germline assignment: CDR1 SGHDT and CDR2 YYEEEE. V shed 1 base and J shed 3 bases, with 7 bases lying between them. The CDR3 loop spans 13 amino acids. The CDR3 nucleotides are TGTGCCAGCAGCTTGCTTGGGGACACTGAAGCTTTCTTT. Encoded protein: CASSLLGDTEAFF.

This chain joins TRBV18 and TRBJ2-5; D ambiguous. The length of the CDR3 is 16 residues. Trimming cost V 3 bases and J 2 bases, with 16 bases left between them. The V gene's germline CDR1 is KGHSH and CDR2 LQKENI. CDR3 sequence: CASSPISSEAQETQYF. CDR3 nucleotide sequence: TGTGCCAGCTCACCCATCTCCTCTGAGGCGCAAGAGACCCAGTACTTC.

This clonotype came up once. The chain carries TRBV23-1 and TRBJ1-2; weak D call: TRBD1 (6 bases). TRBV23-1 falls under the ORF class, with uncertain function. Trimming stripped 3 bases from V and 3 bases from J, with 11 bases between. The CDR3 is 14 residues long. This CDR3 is CASSHPGQDYGYTF. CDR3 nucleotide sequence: TGCGCCAGCAGTCATCCGGGACAAGACTATGGCTACACCTTC.